This TCR beta chain originates from a study of shared clonotypes between healthy human individuals. Regarding the study as a whole: Non-shared clonotypes showed lower generation probabilities than clonotypes common to all four donors. Four donors showed sharing of approximately 4.7% of naive CD4 clonotypes.

The V segment lost 1 base and the J segment 4 bases; nucleotides outside the gene matches: 4. This CDR3 comprises 15 residues. The germline CDR1 and CDR2 sequences are SNHLY and FYNNEI. Turning to this clone: Its antigen is undetermined.

TCRdb's copy holds only in-frame clones and misses some; the assay was immunoSEQ multiplex PCR. The data show around 1.6 million clones, around 98% seen once. From CD4+ cells came CD45RA+ naive and CD45RA-negative memory subsets. Sequenced input: naive CD4+ T cells sorted from blood. Subset: CD45RA+ positively selected. V usage is TRBV2 and J usage is TRBJ2-3; 8 nucleotides agree with TRBD2. The receptor was isolated from a man aged 25 to 45 in good health. DNA of the CDR3: TGTGCCAGCAGTGAAGTAGCGGGAAGGGCAGATACGCAGTATTTT. This codes for CASSEVAGRADTQYF.